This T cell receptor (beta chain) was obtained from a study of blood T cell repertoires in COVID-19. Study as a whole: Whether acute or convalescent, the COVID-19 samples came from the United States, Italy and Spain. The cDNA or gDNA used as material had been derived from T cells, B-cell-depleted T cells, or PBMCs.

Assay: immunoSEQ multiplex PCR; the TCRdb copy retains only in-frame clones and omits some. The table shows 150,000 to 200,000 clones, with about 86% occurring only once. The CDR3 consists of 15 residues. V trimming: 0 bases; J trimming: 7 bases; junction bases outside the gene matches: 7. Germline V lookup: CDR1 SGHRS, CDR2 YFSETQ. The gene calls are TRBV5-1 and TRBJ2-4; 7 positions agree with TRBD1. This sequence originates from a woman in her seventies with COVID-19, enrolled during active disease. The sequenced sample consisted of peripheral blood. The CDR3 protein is CASSLAGGEGNIQYF. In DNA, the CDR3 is TGCGCCAGCAGCTTGGCAGGGGGAGAGGGGAACATTCAGTACTTC.